This T cell receptor beta chain was documented in a study of T cell repertoires in cytomegalovirus infection. This clonotype has just a few counts. The ends were cut back, 7 bases at V and 0 bases at J, with 15 bases in the middle. CDR3 length equals 15 residues. Germline CDR1 LNHDA, CDR2 SQIVND (reference sequence). Each CDR3 protein gets one entry after TCRdb re-called the reads with MiXCR. The sample contains some 400,000 distinct CDR3 sequences, about 33% of which appear only once. The chain has TRBV19 and TRBJ1-2; TRBD1 is a possible D gene (6 bases). Sequencing input: PBMCs. This receptor was obtained from a human donor in good health (CMV status not recorded). Some clones in this sample may be carry-over from other donors' samples. Here the CDR3 DNA reads TGTGCCAGTACGGGGGCGGCCGGATCTAACTATGGCTACACCTTC. Its protein product is CASTGAAGSNYGYTF.